Following are 22 T cell receptor beta chains from one sample sequenced in a study of tumor-infiltrating lymphocytes in primary liver carcinoma. Unsorted whole blood served as the source of blood RNA, and germline DNA was extracted as well. With a constant-region primer, TCR beta cDNA was made from approximately 500 ng of total RNA. Libraries for TCR beta were built through three nested multiplex PCR rounds, which together made up a slightly modified ARM-PCR procedure. The study ran its first two PCR rounds for approximately 10 cycles each, using TRBV1-TRBV30 forward primers and a C-beta reverse primer. Using its own MiXCR run on the multiplex PCR reads, TCRdb lists one record per CDR3 protein. The sample shows 150,000 to 200,000 distinct CDR3 sequences, about 55% of them seen only once. Sample: peripheral blood. These receptors all stem from a man aged 40-49 years with primary liver carcinoma and hepatitis B virus infection.

This clonotype showed up many times. The chain employs TRBV29-1 and TRBJ1-5, with 8 bases that match TRBD1. CDR3 length: 14 amino acids. Germline lookup yields CDR1 SQVTM and CDR2 ANQGSEA. V trimming: 6 bases; J trimming: 5 bases; junction bases outside the gene matches: 9. The CDR3 DNA reads TGCAGCGTAGTTTCAGGGGGCAGCGATCAGCCCCAGCATTTT. This translates into CSVVSGGSDQPQHF.

As to this clonotype: Mismatch with germline at one junction end may stem from a read error. The chain combines TRBV13 with TRBJ2-7; D possibly matches TRBD1 or TRBD2 (5 bases each). Germline V gives CDR1 PRHDT, CDR2 FYEKMQ (reference sequence). The CDR3 consists of 14 residues. The DNA of the CDR3 is TGTACCAGCAGTTCGGGGACGGTTCTCTACGAGCAGTACTTC. Protein sequence: CTSSSGTVLYEQYF. The full variable domain, its missing parts supplied by reference TRBV13 and TRBJ2-7, is AAGVIQSPRHLIKEKRETATLKCYPIPRHDTVYWYQQGPGQDPQFLISFYEKMQSDKGSIPDRFSAQQFSDYHSELNMSSLELGDSALYFCTSSSGTVLYEQYFGPGTRLTVT.

V is TRBV11-2 and J is TRBJ2-2; 9 bases fit TRBD1. Germline V gives CDR1 SGHAT, CDR2 FQNNGV. V trimming: 3 bases; J trimming: 12 bases; junction bases outside the gene matches: 14. The length of the CDR3 is 16 residues. The chain's CDR3 is CASSLTGQGMTVQLFF. Written as DNA, the CDR3 is TGTGCCAGCAGCTTGACGGGACAGGGAATGACCGTGCAGCTGTTTTTT.

For this clonotype: A clone one base away is much larger, so this may be a read error. V usage is TRBV11-3 and J usage is TRBJ1-3, with D maybe TRBD1 (6 bases). This CDR3 comprises 14 residues. Germline lookup yields CDR1 SGHNT and CDR2 YENEEA. The CDR3 nucleotides read TGTGCCAGCAGCCCAGGGACATCTGGAAACAGCATATATTTT. It codes for CASSPGTSGNSIYF.

On this clonotype: A much larger clonotype is one base distant, so this may be a read error. V usage is TRBV11-2 and J usage is TRBJ1-3, with D perhaps matching TRBD1 (5 bases). This CDR3 comprises 15 residues. CDR1 is SGHAT, CDR2 FQNNGV, per germline. CDR3 sequence reads: CASSFGDASGNTICF. CDR3 nucleotides: TGTGCCAGCAGTTTTGGGGACGCCTCTGGAAACACCATATGTTTT.

The V and J genes are TRBV28 and TRBJ2-5, with D uncertain. This CDR3 spans 12 amino acids. Germline V lookup: CDR1 MDHEN, CDR2 SYDVKM. V was trimmed by 4 bases and J by 0 bases, leaving 3 bases between them. CDR3 sequence (DNA): TGTGCCAGCAGTTCGGACCAAGAGACCCAGTACTTC. As protein: CASSSDQETQYF. Supplemented by reference TRBV28 and TRBJ2-5, the full variable domain reads DVKVTQSSRYLVKRTGEKVFLECVQDMDHENMFWYRQDPGLGLRLIYFSYDVKMKEKGDIPEGYSVSREKKERFSLILESASTNQTSMYLCASSSDQETQYFGPGTRLLVL.

The V gene is TRBV24-1, the J gene TRBJ2-5; possibly TRBD1 for D (5 bases). This CDR3 is built from 11 residues. V lost 3 bases, J lost 9 bases, and 7 bases lay in between. CDR1 is KGHDR and CDR2 is SFDVKD in the germline V gene. The CDR3 DNA follows: TGTGCCACCAGTGATCCCAGGGCCCAGTACTTC. It translates to CATSDPRAQYF.

The CDR3 spells CSAAGTGDLEQYF. CDR3 nucleotide sequence: TGCAGCGCCGCCGGGACTGGGGATTTGGAGCAGTACTTC. The chain uses TRBV29-1 and TRBJ2-7; tentatively, D is TRBD2 (6 bases). The V gene lost 7 bases and the J gene lost 7 bases, with 20 bases spanning the gap. This CDR3 region has 13 residues. Germline-derived CDR1 and CDR2 are SQVTM and ANQGSEA.

Details on this clonotype: One end of the junction is discordant with germline, which a read error may explain. The rearrangement links TRBV14 to TRBJ2-1; weak D call: TRBD2 (6 bases). The CDR3 has 14 residues. Germline-derived CDR1 and CDR2 are SGHDN and FVKESK. CDR3 region: CASSPGGPYNEQLF. In DNA, the CDR3 is TGTGCCAGCAGCCCAGGAGGGCCCTACAATGAGCAGCTCTTC.

This clonotype was seen more than once but under ten times. This sequence joins TRBV12-3 or TRBV12-4 and TRBJ2-3; tentative D call: TRBD2 (5 bases). Trimming stripped 3 bases from V and 0 bases from J, with 13 bases between. There are 16 residues in the CDR3. CDR3 in amino acids: CASSFRSGSSTDTQYF. CDR3 DNA: TGTGCCAGCAGTTTTAGGAGCGGTTCTAGCACAGATACGCAGTATTTT.

This clonotype was counted between two and nine times. The chain uses TRBV5-4 and TRBJ1-5; TRBD1 aligns across 8 bases. Per germline, CDR1 SGHNT and CDR2 YYREEE (reference sequence). Trimming at V came to 9 bases and at J to 5 bases, leaving 7 bases not matched to a gene. The CDR3 consists of 13 residues. The CDR3 bases are TGTGCCACCGTGACAGGGGTCGATCAGCCCCAGCATTTT. Protein sequence: CATVTGVDQPQHF.

Regarding this clonotype: This is likely a read error, given that the CDR3 carries no conserved phenylalanine or tryptophan at its end. The chain uses TRBV4-1 and TRBJ2-7, with TRBD2 as a possible D gene (6 bases). Germline lookup yields CDR1 MGHRA and CDR2 YSYEKL. CDR3 length: 15 residues. In nucleotides, the CDR3 is TGCGCTAGCAACCAAGATAAGGCACTAGCTATGGCGCAGTACTAT. Amino acids: CASNQDKALAMAQYY.

This rearrangement joins TRBV11-2 to TRBJ2-7, with TRBD2 identical over 7 bases. From germline, CDR1 is SGHAT and CDR2 FQNNGV. The CDR3 covers 16 residues. With 9 bases clipped from V and 6 bases from J, the junction kept 20 bases outside the gene matches. The CDR3 here is CASSLVKAAGKPEQYF. The CDR3, as DNA: TGTGCCAGTAGCCTAGTTAAGGCAGCGGGAAAGCCCGAGCAGTACTTC.

The chain is built from TRBV4-1 and TRBJ2-3; no firm D call. This CDR3 has 15 residues. Germline V gives CDR1 MGHRA, CDR2 YSYEKL. Trimming took 1 base from V and 0 from J, leaving 8 bases between them. CDR3 nucleotides: TGCGCCAGCAGCCAAGTTCCGTTGAGCACAGATACGCAGTATTTT. Protein: CASSQVPLSTDTQYF.

As to this clonotype: Since a much larger clone is just one base distant, this may be a read error. This CDR3 fails to terminate in the conserved phenylalanine or tryptophan, so it likely reflects a read error. This rearrangement joins TRBV4-1 to TRBJ2-7, with D uncertain. CDR1 MGHRA and CDR2 YSYEKL come from the germline V gene. The CDR3 runs to 15 residues. V lost 0 bases and J 4 bases, leaving 13 bases between the germline ends. Here the CDR3 DNA reads TGCGCCAGCAGCCAAGAGACACGTGAAACATACGAGCAGTACCTC. This codes for CASSQETRETYEQYL.

As regards this clonotype: One junction end disagrees with the germline gene, perhaps due to a read error. The chain combines TRBV6-5 with TRBJ1-5; D ambiguous. There are 15 residues in the CDR3. CDR1 and CDR2 (germline): MNHEY, SVGAGI. The CDR3 nucleotides are TGTGCCAGCAGTTACGGGTTGGGTAACAATCAGTCCCAGCATTTT. Translating it yields CASSYGLGNNQSQHF.

The chain couples TRBV4-2 to TRBJ1-2; perhaps TRBD1 as D (5 bases). The germline gives CDR1 LGHNA, CDR2 YNFKEQ. Trimming pared 1 base from V and 6 bases from J, leaving 12 bases between. The CDR3 totals 14 residues. The CDR3 reads CASSQVAGQNGYTF. The DNA of the CDR3 is TGTGCCAGCAGCCAAGTGGCGGGGCAGAATGGCTACACCTTC.

The chain uses TRBV6-1 and TRBJ2-7; 7 bases fit TRBD2. The junction had 13 bases not matched to a gene; V was cut back by 0 bases and J by 5 bases. CDR1 is MNHNS, CDR2 SASEGT, per germline. This CDR3 has 17 residues. Here the CDR3 reads CASSEAALAVLGHEQYF. CDR3 sequence (DNA): TGTGCCAGCAGTGAAGCAGCGCTAGCGGTGTTAGGGCACGAGCAGTACTTC.

This clonotype was seen a few times. V and J are TRBV5-5 and TRBJ2-1, with 7 bases identical to TRBD2. V shed 5 bases and J 7 bases; nucleotides not matched to a gene: 12. Looked up from germline, CDR1 is SGHKS and CDR2 is YYEKEE (reference sequence). The CDR3 consists of 15 residues. Written as DNA, the CDR3 is TGTGCCAGCAGGGCTACCTCTTTGGGGGGGAATGAGCAGTTCTTC. Protein: CASRATSLGGNEQFF.

V usage is TRBV10-1 and J usage is TRBJ2-1; a possible D gene is TRBD2 (6 bases). The CDR3 is 12 amino acids. V was clipped by 6 bases and J by 6 bases, with 9 bases between them. Germline CDR1 and CDR2: WNHNN and SYGVQD (reference sequence). CDR3 sequence (DNA): TGCGCCAGCAGCGGGGGTGGCAATGAGCAGTTCTTC. The encoded protein is CASSGGGNEQFF.

Comment on this clonotype: A read error is possible here, since a much larger clone lies one base away. The J gene is TRBJ2-1, the V gene TRBV11-2; 7 positions agree with TRBD2. J was trimmed by 9 bases and V by 8 bases; bases with no gene match: 13. Germline CDR1 is SGHAT and CDR2 is FQNNGV. The CDR3 contains 14 residues. The CDR3 protein is CASGGLTGDSEQFF. The DNA for the CDR3 is TGTGCCAGCGGGGGACTAACGGGAGACAGTGAGCAGTTCTTC.

This clonotype was counted only a few times. The chain couples TRBV12-3 or TRBV12-4 to TRBJ2-1; 11 bases match TRBD1. V lost 7 bases and J lost 10; bases outside the gene matches: 12. The CDR3 sequence is 15 residues long. CDR3 in amino acids: CASINAGQGEREQFF. DNA for the CDR3: TGTGCCAGCATCAACGCGGGACAGGGGGAGCGGGAGCAGTTCTTC.